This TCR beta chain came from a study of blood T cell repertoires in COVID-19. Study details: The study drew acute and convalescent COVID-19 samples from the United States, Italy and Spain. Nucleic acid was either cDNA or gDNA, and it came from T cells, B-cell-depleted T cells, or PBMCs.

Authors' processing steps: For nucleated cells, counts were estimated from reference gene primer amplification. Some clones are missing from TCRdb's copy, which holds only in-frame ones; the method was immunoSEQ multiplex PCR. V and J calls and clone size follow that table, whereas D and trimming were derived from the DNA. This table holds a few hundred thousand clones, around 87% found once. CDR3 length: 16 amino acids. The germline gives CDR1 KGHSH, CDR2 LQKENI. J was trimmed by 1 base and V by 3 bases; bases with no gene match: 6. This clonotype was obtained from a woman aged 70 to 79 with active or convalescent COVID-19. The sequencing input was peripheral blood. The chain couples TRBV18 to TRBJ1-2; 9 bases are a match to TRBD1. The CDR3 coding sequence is TGTGCCAGCTCACCGGGACAGGGATGGGGTAACTATGGCTACACCTTC. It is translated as CASSPGQGWGNYGYTF.